There are a few counts of the clone carrying this T cell receptor beta chain. Sequenced by immunoSEQ multiplex PCR; TCRdb stores in-frame clones only, minus some. Of around 30,000 clones in the sample, around 75% are singletons; the top ten hold less than 2.5%. The data originate from a study of preoperative IRX-2 immunotherapy in early breast cancer. The V gene's germline CDR1 is KGHSH and CDR2 LQKENI. This CDR3 has 14 residues. Trimming removed 3 bases at V and 0 bases at J, with 6 bases between. The treatment here: preoperative locoregional IRX-2 cytokine immunotherapy. This phase Ib study tested locoregional IRX-2 cytokine immunotherapy given before surgery.

The rearrangement links TRBV18 to TRBJ1-3, with D uncertain. This sample comprised lymph node tissue, obtained before IRX-2 immunotherapy. The TCR sequence derives from a human donor with breast cancer. CDR3 nucleotide sequence: TGTGCCAGCTCACCCGACGGCTCTGGAAACACCATATATTTT. Translation gives CASSPDGSGNTIYF.